This TCR beta chain comes out of a study of neurological immune-mediated disorders. Across the whole study: Multiple sclerosis patients numbering approximately 35 comprised some 30 relapsing-remitting and 3 secondary progressive patients.

The J segment lost 9 bases and the V segment lost 6 bases, leaving 9 bases of the junction unmatched. Germline V gene lookup returns CDR1 SQVTM and CDR2 ANQGSEA. CDR3 length: 13 residues. Study outcomes and limitations: Whereas HTLV-1-associated myelopathy showed the most TCR clonal expansion, multiple sclerosis showed the least, with levels below those of healthy controls.

This clonotype was counted ten times or more. Its antigen remains unknown. One entry per CDR3 protein, called by TCRdb with MiXCR from the 5' RACE reads. The sample lists under 80,000 distinct CDR3 sequences, 3.9% occurring once. The sample consisted of PBMCs. The origin of this receptor is a man aged 25-40 years with multiple sclerosis. The gene calls are TRBV29-1 and TRBJ2-1; 9 bases line up with TRBD1. The CDR3 bases are TGCAGCGTCGTGGCCCGGGACAGGGTTGAGCAGTTCTTC. Its protein is CSVVARDRVEQFF.